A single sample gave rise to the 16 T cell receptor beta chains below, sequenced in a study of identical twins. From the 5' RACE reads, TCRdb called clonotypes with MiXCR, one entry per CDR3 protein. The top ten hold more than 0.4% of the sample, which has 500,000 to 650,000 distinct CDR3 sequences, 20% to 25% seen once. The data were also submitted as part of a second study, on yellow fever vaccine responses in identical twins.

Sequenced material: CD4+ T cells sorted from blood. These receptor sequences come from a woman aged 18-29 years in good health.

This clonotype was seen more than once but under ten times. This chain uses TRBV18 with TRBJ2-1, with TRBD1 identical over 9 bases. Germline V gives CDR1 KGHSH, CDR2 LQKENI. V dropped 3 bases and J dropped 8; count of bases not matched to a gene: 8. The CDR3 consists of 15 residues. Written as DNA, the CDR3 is TGTGCCAGCTCACCCGGACAGGGGAGGGTCGATGAGCAGTTCTTC. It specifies CASSPGQGRVDEQFF.

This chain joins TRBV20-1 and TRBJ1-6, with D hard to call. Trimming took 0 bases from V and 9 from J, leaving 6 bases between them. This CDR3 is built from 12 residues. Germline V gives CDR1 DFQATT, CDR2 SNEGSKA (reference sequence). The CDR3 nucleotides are TGCAGTGCTAGAGAGGCGGGTTCACCCCTCCACTTT. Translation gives CSAREAGSPLHF.

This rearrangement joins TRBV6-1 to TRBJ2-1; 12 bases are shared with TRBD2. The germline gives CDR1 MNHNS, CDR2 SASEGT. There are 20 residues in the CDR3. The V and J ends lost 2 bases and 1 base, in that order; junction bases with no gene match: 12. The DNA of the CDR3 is TGTGCCAGCAGTGAATTGGGGTCTAGCGGGAGGGCCTCATCCTACAATGAGCAGTTCTTC. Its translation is CASSELGSSGRASSYNEQFF.

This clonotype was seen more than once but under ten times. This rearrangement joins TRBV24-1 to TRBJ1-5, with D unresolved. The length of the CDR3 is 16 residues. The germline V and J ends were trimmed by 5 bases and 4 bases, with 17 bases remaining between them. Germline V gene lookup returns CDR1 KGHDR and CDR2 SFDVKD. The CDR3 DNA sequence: TGTGCCACCAGTGCCCGGAAAGGGCCTGGAAATCAGCCCCAGCATTTT. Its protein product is CATSARKGPGNQPQHF.

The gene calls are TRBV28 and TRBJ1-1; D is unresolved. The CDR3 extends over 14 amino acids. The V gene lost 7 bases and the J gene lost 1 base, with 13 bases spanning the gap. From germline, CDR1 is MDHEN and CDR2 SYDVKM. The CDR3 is CASTKPPKNTEAFF. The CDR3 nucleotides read TGTGCCAGCACCAAGCCCCCTAAGAACACTGAAGCTTTCTTT.

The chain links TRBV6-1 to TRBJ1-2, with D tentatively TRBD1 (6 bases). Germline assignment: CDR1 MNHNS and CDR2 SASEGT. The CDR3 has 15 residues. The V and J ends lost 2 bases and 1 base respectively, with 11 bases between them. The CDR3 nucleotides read TGTGCCAGCAGTGAATCCCGGACAGTTAACTATGGCTACACCTTC. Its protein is CASSESRTVNYGYTF.

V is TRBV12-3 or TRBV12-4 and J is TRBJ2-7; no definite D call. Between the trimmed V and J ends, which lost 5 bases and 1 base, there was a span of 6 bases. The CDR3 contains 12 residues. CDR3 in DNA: TGTGCCAGCAGTACAAGTTCCTACGAGCAGTACGTC. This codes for CASSTSSYEQYV.

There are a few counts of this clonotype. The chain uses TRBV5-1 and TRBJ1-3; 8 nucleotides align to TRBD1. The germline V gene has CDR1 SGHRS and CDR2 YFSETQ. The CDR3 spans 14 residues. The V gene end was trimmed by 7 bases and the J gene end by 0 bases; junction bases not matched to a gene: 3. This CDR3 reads CASRQGNSGNTIYF. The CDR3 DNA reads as TGCGCCAGCCGACAGGGGAACTCTGGAAACACCATATATTTT.

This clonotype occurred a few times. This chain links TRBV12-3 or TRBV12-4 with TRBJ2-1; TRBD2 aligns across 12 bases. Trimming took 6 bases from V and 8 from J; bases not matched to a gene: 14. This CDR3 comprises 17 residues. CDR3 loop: CASSPSSGRAAYYEQFF. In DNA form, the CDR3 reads TGTGCCAGCAGCCCCTCTAGCGGGAGGGCCGCTTACTATGAGCAGTTCTTC.

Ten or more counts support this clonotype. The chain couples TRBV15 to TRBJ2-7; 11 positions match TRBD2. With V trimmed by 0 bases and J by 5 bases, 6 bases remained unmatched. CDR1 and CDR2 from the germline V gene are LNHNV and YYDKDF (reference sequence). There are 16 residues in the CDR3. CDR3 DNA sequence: TGTGCCACCAGCAGAGACTCCACTAGCGGGAGAAACGAGCAGTACTTC. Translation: CATSRDSTSGRNEQYF.

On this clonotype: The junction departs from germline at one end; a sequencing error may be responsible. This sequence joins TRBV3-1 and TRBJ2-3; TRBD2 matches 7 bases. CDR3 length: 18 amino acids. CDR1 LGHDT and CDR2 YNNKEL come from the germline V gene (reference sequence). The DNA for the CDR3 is TGTGCCATCAGCCCCAAAGCGGGGAGACTTTTAAGCACAGATACGCAGTATTTT. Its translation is CAISPKAGRLLSTDTQYF.

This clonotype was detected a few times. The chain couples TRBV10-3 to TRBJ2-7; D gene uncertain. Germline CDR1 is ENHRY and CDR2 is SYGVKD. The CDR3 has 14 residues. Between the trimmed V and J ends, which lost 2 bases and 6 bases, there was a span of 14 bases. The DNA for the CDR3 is TGTGCCATCAGTGAGACTGGTTCCCGTCCCGAGCAGTACTTC. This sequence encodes CAISETGSRPEQYF.

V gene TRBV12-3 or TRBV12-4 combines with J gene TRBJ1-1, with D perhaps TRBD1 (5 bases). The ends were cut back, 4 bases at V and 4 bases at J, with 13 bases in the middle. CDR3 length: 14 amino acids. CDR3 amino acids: CASSSGVLATEAFF. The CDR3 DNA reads TGTGCCAGCAGTTCGGGGGTTTTGGCCACTGAAGCTTTCTTT.

CDR3 in amino acids: CASSLQAGPYANEKLFF. In DNA form, the CDR3 reads TGCGCCAGCAGCTTGCAAGCAGGGCCCTATGCTAATGAAAAACTGTTTTTT. This chain joins TRBV5-1 and TRBJ1-4, with D possibly TRBD1 on 5 matching bases. This CDR3 contains 17 residues. V lost 1 base, J lost 3 bases, and 16 bases lay in between. Germline loops: CDR1 SGHRS, CDR2 YFSETQ.

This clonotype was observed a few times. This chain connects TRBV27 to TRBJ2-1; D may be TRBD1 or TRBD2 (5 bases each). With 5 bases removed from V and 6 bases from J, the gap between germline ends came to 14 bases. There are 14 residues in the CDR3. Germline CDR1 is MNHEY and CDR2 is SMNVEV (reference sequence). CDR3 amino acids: CASSVAGTLNEQFF. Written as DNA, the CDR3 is TGTGCCAGCAGTGTGGCCGGGACGCTCAATGAGCAGTTCTTC.

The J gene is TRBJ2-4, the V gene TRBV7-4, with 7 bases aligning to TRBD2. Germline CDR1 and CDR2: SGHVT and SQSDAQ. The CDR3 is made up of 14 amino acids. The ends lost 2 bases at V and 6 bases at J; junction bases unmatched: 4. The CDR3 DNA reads TGTGCCAGCAGCTTATCTAGCGGCCTAAACATTCAGTACTTC. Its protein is CASSLSSGLNIQYF.